This TCR beta chain was documented in a study of cytomegalovirus exposure and HLA in healthy donors. This clone was picked up a small number of times. Use of 60 Vbeta and 13 Jbeta primers characterized the PCR. The authors' processing: Among the unique TCR beta chains that a later analysis counted, around 82 million in all, roughly 11 million were shared. Method: immunoSEQ multiplex PCR; TCRdb's copy keeps in-frame clones and lacks some. The V and J calls and clone size are taken from that table; D and trimming were inferred from the DNA. The data contain some 160,000 clones, about 77% of them singletons. V was clipped by 7 bases and J by 3 bases, with 13 bases between them. The CDR3 contains 14 residues. The germline V gene encodes CDR1 SGHVS and CDR2 FNYEAQ.

This chain joins TRBV7-6 and TRBJ1-3; D may be TRBD1 (6 bases). Sample: PBMCs. This clonotype originated in a man aged 55 to 69 in good health and CMV-seronegative. The CDR3 nucleotides read TGTGCCAGCAAAGACGGGGGGCTTGGAAACACCATATATTTT. Translating gives CASKDGGLGNTIYF.